A selection of T cell receptor beta chains follows, all from one sample in a study of OX40 agonist ivuxolimab in advanced cancers. Here immunoSEQ multiplex PCR was the method, and the copy in TCRdb shows in-frame clones only, minus some. The sample consists of 65,000 or so clones, around 80% of them appearing once. Sequencing was performed on CD4+ or CD8+ T cells sorted from blood, taken in a trial of the OX40 agonist ivuxolimab. All receptors derive from an adult with an advanced solid tumor such as melanoma, head and neck, liver or kidney cancer. CDR3s include the opening cysteine and the closing phenylalanine or tryptophan. D genes are given only for firm matches. Clone size is stated in some rows and not others, as once, few, many or a class when expanded.

v_call,clone_size,j_call,d_call,cdr3_aa,cdr3_nt
TRBV4-1,NA,TRBJ1-4,TRBD1,CASSLRGQESTNEKLFF,TGCGCCAGCAGCCTGAGGGGACAGGAATCAACTAATGAAAAACTGTTTTTT
TRBV25-1,NA,TRBJ2-7,NA,CASTPRGAAYEQYF,TGTGCCAGCACTCCACGGGGGGCTGCCTACGAGCAGTACTTC
TRBV11-2,NA,TRBJ2-1,NA,CASSSLQQSSYNEQFF,TGTGCCAGCAGCTCCCTCCAGCAGAGCTCCTACAATGAGCAGTTCTTC
TRBV9,NA,TRBJ2-5,TRBD1,CASSTDRENQETQYF,TGTGCCAGCAGTACGGACAGGGAAAACCAAGAGACCCAGTACTTC
TRBV6-4,NA,TRBJ2-1,NA,CASSDSNRAKQFF,TGTGCCAGCAGTGACTCGAACAGGGCCAAGCAGTTCTTC
TRBV7-9,once,TRBJ1-2,TRBD1,CASSGQDRAVYGYTF,TGTGCCAGCAGCGGACAGGACAGGGCTGTCTATGGCTACACCTTC
TRBV23-1,NA,TRBJ1-5,NA,CATKGGVEKGQPQHF,TGCGCCACTAAGGGGGGGGTCGAGAAGGGGCAGCCCCAGCATTTT
TRBV11-2,NA,TRBJ2-2,NA,CASSLGRYTGELFF,TGTGCCAGCAGCTTAGGGCGTTACACCGGGGAGCTGTTTTTT
TRBV25-1,NA,TRBJ2-3,TRBD2,CASSELERGGSTDTQYF,TGTGCCAGCAGTGAATTAGAGCGGGGGGGGAGCACAGATACGCAGTATTTT
TRBV19,NA,TRBJ2-1,TRBD2,CASSIPRGSINEQFF,TGTGCCAGTAGTATCCCTCGCGGGAGTATCAATGAGCAGTTCTTC
TRBV7-8,NA,TRBJ1-1,NA,CASSSGTLNTEAFF,TGTGCCAGCAGCTCCGGGACCCTGAACACTGAAGCTTTCTTT
TRBV19,NA,TRBJ1-5,NA,CASSIRTNQPQHF,TGTGCCAGTAGTATAAGGACCAATCAGCCCCAGCATTTT
TRBV27,NA,TRBJ2-5,TRBD1,CANGRDRTQETQYF,TGTGCCAACGGCCGGGACAGGACCCAAGAGACCCAGTACTTC
TRBV7-2,few,TRBJ2-5,TRBD2,CASSFQRGGETQYF,TGTGCCAGCAGCTTCCAGCGGGGCGGAGAGACCCAGTACTTC
TRBV5-1,few,TRBJ1-5,NA,CASSASGGRNQPQHF,TGCGCCAGCAGCGCCTCGGGGGGCCGCAATCAGCCCCAGCATTTT
TRBV5-1,NA,TRBJ1-3,NA,CASSPGVGSGNTIYF,TGCGCCAGCAGCCCTGGGGTAGGGTCTGGAAACACCATATATTTT
TRBV11-3,NA,TRBJ1-2,TRBD1,CASSLDRSYGYTF,TGTGCCAGCAGCTTGGACAGGTCATATGGCTACACCTTC
TRBV18,NA,TRBJ2-1,NA,CASSPNDLAYSYNEQFF,TGTGCCAGCTCACCTAACGATCTAGCGTACTCCTACAATGAGCAGTTCTTC
TRBV14,NA,TRBJ1-2,NA,CASSQVFWGYTF,TGTGCCAGCAGCCAAGTGTTCTGGGGCTACACCTTC
TRBV7-2,NA,TRBJ1-2,TRBD1,CASSRIQGGYGYTF,TGTGCCAGCAGCCGCATCCAGGGGGGCTATGGCTACACCTTC
TRBV5-1,NA,TRBJ2-5,NA,CASSLTGSEETQYF,TGCGCCAGCAGCTTGACCGGGAGCGAGGAGACCCAGTACTTC
TRBV9,NA,TRBJ2-2,TRBD2,CASDRAGGETGELFF,TGTGCCAGCGATCGGGCGGGAGGAGAAACCGGGGAGCTGTTTTTT
TRBV29-1,NA,TRBJ1-1,TRBD1,CSVGTGIMIPEAFF,TGCAGCGTTGGGACAGGAATCATGATCCCTGAAGCTTTCTTT
TRBV6-1,NA,TRBJ2-1,NA,CASRRPQGYNEQFF,TGTGCCAGCAGGAGACCCCAGGGGTACAATGAGCAGTTCTTC
TRBV11-3,NA,TRBJ1-1,NA,CASSLDGEGYTEAFF,TGTGCCAGCAGCTTAGATGGAGAGGGCTACACTGAAGCTTTCTTT
TRBV15,NA,TRBJ2-7,NA,CATSRDRTYEQYF,TGTGCCACCAGCAGGGACAGAACCTACGAGCAGTACTTC
TRBV19,NA,TRBJ1-4,NA,CASSSRQINEKLFF,TGTGCCAGTAGTTCGAGACAGATTAATGAAAAACTGTTTTTT
TRBV6-5,NA,TRBJ2-1,NA,CASRGESSYNEQFF,TGTGCCAGCAGGGGGGAAAGCTCCTACAATGAGCAGTTCTTC
TRBV30,NA,TRBJ1-2,NA,CAWSPGTGYGYTF,TGTGCCTGGAGCCCCGGGACTGGCTATGGCTACACCTTC
TRBV4-2,NA,TRBJ2-4,NA,CASSQDLITQYF,TGTGCCAGCAGCCAAGATCTCATCACTCAGTACTTC
TRBV5-4,NA,TRBJ2-2,NA,CASKLGSGSPNTGELFF,TGTGCCAGCAAGCTTGGGTCGGGGTCCCCGAACACCGGGGAGCTGTTTTTT
TRBV4-1,few,TRBJ1-5,NA,CASSQDGVGQPQHF,TGCGCCAGCAGCCAAGATGGGGTCGGGCAGCCCCAGCATTTT
TRBV5-1,NA,TRBJ1-1,TRBD1,CASAQGATTEAFF,TGCGCCAGTGCTCAGGGGGCGACGACTGAAGCTTTCTTT